The entry that follows covers one TCR beta chain sequence. Its antigen is unidentified. It may be a read error: a sequence one base away is much more abundant. The CDR3 sequence is 13 residues long. The V gene's germline CDR1 is SGHTA and CDR2 FQGNSA. Deletions cut 0 bases from V and 1 base from J, with 4 bases between. Prepared TCR beta cDNA libraries contained unique molecular identifiers. Input amounts of roughly 0.85 to 11 million T cells were used. These gave about 500,000 cDNA molecules, so each molecule approximated one T cell. TCRdb reprocessed the PCR reads via MiXCR and lists one record per CDR3 protein. The table records roughly 870,000 distinct CDR3 sequences, approximately 53% of them present only once. This sample was included in a study of post-analysis software for immune sequencing data. Study overall: Several disease courses (relapsing-remitting, secondary progressive and progressive-relapsing) of multiple sclerosis were included.

Study conclusions and caveats: A handful of TRBV segments were significantly more frequent in patients than in controls. TRBV5-6, TRBV5-1 and TRBV20-1 were among these segments. Samples from a shared batch, those prepared together, strongly co-clustered by F measure. Compared with controls, patients showed significantly lower normalized Chao1 diversity.

This sequence joins TRBV7-2 and TRBJ2-7, with no clear D. Specimen: blood. This TCR was recovered from a girl under 18 with multiple sclerosis. DNA of the CDR3: TGTGCCAGCAGCTTAGCGATTTCCTACGAGCAGTACTTC. This codes for CASSLAISYEQYF.